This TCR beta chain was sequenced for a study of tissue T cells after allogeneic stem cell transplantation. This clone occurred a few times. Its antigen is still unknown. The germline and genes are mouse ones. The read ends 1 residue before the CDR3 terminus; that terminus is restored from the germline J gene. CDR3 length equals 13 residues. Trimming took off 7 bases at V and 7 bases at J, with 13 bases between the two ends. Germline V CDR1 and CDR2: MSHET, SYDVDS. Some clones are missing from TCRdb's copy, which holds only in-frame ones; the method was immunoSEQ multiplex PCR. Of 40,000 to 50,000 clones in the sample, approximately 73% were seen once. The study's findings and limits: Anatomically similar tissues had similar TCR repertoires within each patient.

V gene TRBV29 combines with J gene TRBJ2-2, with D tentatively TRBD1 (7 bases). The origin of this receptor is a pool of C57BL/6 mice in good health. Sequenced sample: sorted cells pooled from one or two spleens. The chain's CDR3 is CASTQGGDGQLYF. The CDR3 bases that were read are TGTGCTAGCACCCAAGGGGGCGACGGGCAGCTCTAC.